This entry concerns a single T cell receptor (beta chain). This specimen belongs to a study of CD8 T cells in Susac syndrome. An amount of RNA that ranged from roughly 0.45 to 1 ug was reverse transcribed with random hexamers. TCRdb ran MiXCR on the immunoSEQ multiplex PCR reads and lists one entry per CDR3 protein. The sample has about 200,000 distinct CDR3 sequences, 95% seen once. The junction had 11 bases not matched to a gene; V was cut back by 6 bases and J by 0 bases. The CDR3 loop spans 17 amino acids. From germline, CDR1 is LNHDA and CDR2 SQIVND (reference sequence). The chain combines TRBV19 with TRBJ1-5, with 7 bases that match TRBD1. The source of this sequence is a human donor in good health. Sequenced sample: CD4+ T cells from PBMCs. CDR3 region: CASSIPTGTDSNQPQHF. In DNA, the CDR3 is TGTGCCAGTAGCATCCCGACAGGGACGGATAGCAATCAGCCCCAGCATTTT.